One sample yielded the 22 T cell receptor beta chains listed below, sequenced in a study of shared clonotypes between healthy human individuals. The data were produced by immunoSEQ multiplex PCR, yet TCRdb's version contains in-frame clones alone and is incomplete. The sample carries fewer than 1.4 million clones, approximately 78% recorded once. Specimen: memory CD4+ T cells from PBMCs. Described subset: CD45RA-negative fraction. The receptor set was obtained from a man between 18 and 29 years old in good health. Some clones in this sample may be carry-over from other donors' samples.

The chain employs TRBV10-3 and TRBJ2-1; 12 bases are shared with TRBD2. CDR1 and CDR2 from the germline V gene are ENHRY and SYGVKD. The CDR3 is 14 residues long. V dropped 6 bases and J dropped 10; count of bases not matched to a gene: 7. The CDR3 bases are TGTGCCATCAGCAGGACTAGCGGGGCCTCGGAGCAGTTCTTC. Encoded protein: CAISRTSGASEQFF.

This clone occurred once. This sequence joins TRBV18 and TRBJ2-2, with TRBD2 matching 10 bases. The J segment lost 1 base and the V segment lost 3 bases, leaving 11 bases of the junction unmatched. The CDR3 totals 19 residues. Germline values: CDR1 KGHSH, CDR2 LQKENI. The CDR3 loop reads CASSPQQLLAGMNTGELFF. CDR3 DNA: TGTGCCAGCTCACCCCAACAGTTACTAGCGGGAATGAACACCGGGGAGCTGTTTTTT.

The chain is built from TRBV5-1 and TRBJ2-3; a weak D match, TRBD2 (7 bases). Germline CDR1 and CDR2: SGHRS and YFSETQ. The length of the CDR3 is 16 residues. V dropped 7 bases and J dropped 0 bases, with 18 bases sitting between them. CDR3 sequence (DNA): TGCGCCAGCTTCAAGGGGGGGAGTTCTAGCACAGATACGCAGTATTTT. Translation gives CASFKGGSSSTDTQYF. Drawing the rest from reference TRBV5-1 and TRBJ2-3, the complete variable domain is KAGVTQTPRYLIKTRGQQVTLSCSPISGHRSVSWYQQTPGQGLQFLFEYFSETQRNKGNFPGRFSGRQFSNSRSEMNVSTLELGDSALYLCASFKGGSSSTDTQYFGPGTRLTVL.

The count of this clone is one. A far more abundant clone sits one base away, making this likely a read error. The missing conserved phenylalanine or tryptophan at the end of this CDR3 makes a read error likely. This chain uses TRBV30 with TRBJ2-7; no firm D call. Trimming took off 3 bases at V and 2 bases at J, with 5 bases between the two ends. The CDR3 is made up of 11 amino acids. Germline V gene sequence: CDR1 GTSNPN, CDR2 SVGIG (reference sequence). The CDR3 loop reads CAWRDTYEQYL. Here the CDR3 DNA reads TGTGCCTGGAGAGACACCTACGAGCAGTACCTC.

This chain links TRBV6-1 with TRBJ2-7; D tentatively reads TRBD1 or TRBD2 (5 bases each). The V end was cut by 4 bases, the J end by 3 bases, with 13 bases between. The germline CDR1 and CDR2 sequences are MNHNS and SASEGT. CDR3 length: 14 amino acids. In DNA form, the CDR3 reads TGTGCCAGCAGTGCCCGAGGGACCGGCTACGAGCAGTACTTC. It codes for CASSARGTGYEQYF.

The gene calls are TRBV5-4 and TRBJ2-6; D unclear. V was trimmed by 4 bases and J by 3 bases, leaving 17 bases between them. The germline V gene has CDR1 SGHNT and CDR2 YYREEE (reference sequence). The CDR3 sequence is 17 residues long. CDR3 amino acids: CASSPSSYVDGANVLTF. For the CDR3, the DNA is TGTGCCAGCAGCCCAAGCAGTTATGTGGATGGGGCCAACGTCCTGACTTTC.

The CDR3 bases are TGCGCCAGCAGCTCGTTACTAGCGGGGCACGGGGAGCTGTTTTTT. Its protein product is CASSSLLAGHGELFF. The chain carries TRBV5-1 and TRBJ2-2, with 10 bases matching TRBD2. The trim removed 3 bases at V and 7 bases at J, leaving 6 bases unmatched. The CDR3 has 15 amino acids. Germline V gene lookup returns CDR1 SGHRS and CDR2 YFSETQ.

The chain combines TRBV18 with TRBJ2-7; a possible D gene is TRBD2 (5 bases). This CDR3 is built from 13 residues. V was clipped by 3 bases and J by 3 bases, with 9 bases between them. Looked up from germline, CDR1 is KGHSH and CDR2 is LQKENI. CDR3 sequence: CASSPGLIYEQYF. DNA of the CDR3: TGTGCCAGCTCACCCGGACTGATCTACGAGCAGTACTTC.

The sample holds a few counts of this clone. This sequence joins TRBV6-1 and TRBJ1-5; D unresolved. The V end lost 0 bases, the J end lost 7 bases, and 10 bases lay between the germline ends. The CDR3 contains 14 residues. Per germline, CDR1 MNHNS and CDR2 SASEGT. The CDR3 DNA sequence: TGTGCCAGCAGTGAAGCGAGCGGAGGGCAGCCCCAGCATTTT. Translating it yields CASSEASGGQPQHF.

This clone has a single count. Other DNA sequences from this sample encode an identical CDR3 as well. The chain carries TRBV18 and TRBJ1-5, with 7 bases identical to TRBD1. Trimming cost V 3 bases and J 4 bases; bases outside gene matches: 6. The CDR3 totals 15 residues. CDR1 and CDR2 from the germline V gene are KGHSH and LQKENI. CDR3 amino acids: CASSPTGPGNQPQHF. The CDR3 DNA follows: TGTGCCAGCTCACCGACAGGGCCAGGGAATCAGCCCCAGCATTTT.

The V gene is TRBV5-6, the J gene TRBJ1-1; possible D gene TRBD1, 5 bases. The CDR3 extends over 18 amino acids. Trimming left V 0 bases short and J 1 base short, with 19 bases between. Germline CDR1 SGHDT, CDR2 YYEEEE. The chain's CDR3 is CASSLASGRGRGNTEAFF. The CDR3 DNA reads TGTGCCAGCAGCTTGGCCTCGGGACGGGGTCGAGGGAACACTGAAGCTTTCTTT.

The chain employs TRBV15 and TRBJ1-5, with TRBD1 identical over 9 bases. V lost 7 bases, J lost 6 bases, and 4 bases stayed unmatched. CDR3 length: 13 amino acids. CDR1 is LNHNV and CDR2 is YYDKDF in the germline V gene (reference sequence). CDR3 amino acids: CATKQGAGQPQHF. DNA for the CDR3: TGTGCCACCAAACAGGGGGCGGGTCAGCCCCAGCATTTT.

This clone was seen only once. The chain combines TRBV7-9 with TRBJ2-7, with a possible D match to TRBD2 (6 bases). The CDR3 runs 14 residues. V lost 3 bases, J lost 5 bases, and 14 bases lay in between. Germline CDR1 reads SEHNR; CDR2 reads FQNEAQ (reference sequence). CDR3 loop: CASSLSAGSNEQYF. The CDR3 nucleotides read TGTGCCAGCAGCTTGTCCGCGGGGAGCAACGAGCAGTACTTC.

This clone has only a few counts. This chain uses TRBV6-1 with TRBJ1-3, with D hard to call. Trimming took 7 bases from V and 1 from J, leaving 8 bases between them. The CDR3 contains 13 residues. The germline V gene encodes CDR1 MNHNS and CDR2 SASEGT. The chain's CDR3 is CASIVASGNTIYF. The CDR3 DNA follows: TGTGCCAGCATTGTGGCATCTGGAAACACCATATATTTT.

This chain links TRBV19 with TRBJ2-1; TRBD2 matches 9 bases. After removal of 4 bases from V and 12 bases from J, the junction contained 13 bases not matched to a gene. The germline CDR1 and CDR2 sequences are LNHDA and SQIVND (reference sequence). The CDR3 runs 15 residues. As DNA, the CDR3 is TGTGCCAGTAGTAAGGAGCCTAGCGGGATCGGTCGGCAGTTCTTC. Protein: CASSKEPSGIGRQFF.

The rearrangement links TRBV6-5 to TRBJ2-2, with D uncertain. Trimming left V 5 bases short and J 1 base short, with 11 bases between. Germline assignment: CDR1 MNHEY and CDR2 SVGAGI. This CDR3 is built from 15 residues. CDR3 sequence (DNA): TGTGCCAGCAGTACCCGTTCGGGGAACACCGGGGAGCTGTTTTTT. Translation: CASSTRSGNTGELFF.

The chain has TRBV6-1 and TRBJ1-4, with TRBD1 as a possible D gene (5 bases). From germline, CDR1 is MNHNS and CDR2 SASEGT. V lost 7 bases and J 4 bases, leaving 16 bases between the germline ends. The CDR3 is 15 amino acids. CDR3 DNA: TGTGCCAGCACCCCCCGCAGGGCAGATAATGAAAAACTGTTTTTT. It is translated as CASTPRRADNEKLFF.

The chain carries TRBV27 and TRBJ1-5, with a tentative D call TRBD1 (5 bases). This CDR3 is 14 amino acids long. CDR1 is MNHEY and CDR2 is SMNVEV in the germline V gene (reference sequence). The V end was cut by 4 bases, the J end by 9 bases, with 16 bases between. Written as DNA, the CDR3 is TGTGCCAGCAGTTCGGGGGGGGACGGGATGCCCCAGCATTTT. Its translation: CASSSGGDGMPQHF.

The J gene is TRBJ2-5, the V gene TRBV5-1, with D maybe TRBD2 (5 bases). V was trimmed by 2 bases and J by 5 bases, leaving 16 bases between them. Germline V gives CDR1 SGHRS, CDR2 YFSETQ. CDR3 length: 15 amino acids. The CDR3: CASSFIGNRGETQYF. CDR3 nucleotide sequence: TGCGCCAGCAGCTTTATAGGGAACCGAGGGGAGACCCAGTACTTC. The full variable domain, in which reference TRBV5-1 and TRBJ2-5 provide the parts outside the CDR3, is KAGVTQTPRYLIKTRGQQVTLSCSPISGHRSVSWYQQTPGQGLQFLFEYFSETQRNKGNFPGRFSGRQFSNSRSEMNVSTLELGDSALYLCASSFIGNRGETQYFGPGTRLLVL.

The V gene is TRBV27, the J gene TRBJ2-1, with D maybe TRBD1 (5 bases). The CDR3 is 16 residues long. The V gene's germline CDR1 is MNHEY and CDR2 SMNVEV (reference sequence). V dropped 6 bases and J dropped 0 bases, with 15 bases sitting between them. As DNA, the CDR3 is TGTGCCAGCAGGCTAAGGGGATCGAGCTCCTACAATGAGCAGTTCTTC. It codes for CASRLRGSSSYNEQFF.

V usage is TRBV28 and J usage is TRBJ2-2, with D hard to call. Germline V gene lookup returns CDR1 MDHEN and CDR2 SYDVKM. Trimming cost V 2 bases and J 9 bases, with 7 bases left between them. The length of the CDR3 is 12 residues. The CDR3: CASSLKERELFF. CDR3 sequence (DNA): TGTGCCAGCAGTTTAAAGGAGCGGGAGCTGTTTTTT.

As concerns this clone: Other DNA sequences in the same sample also yield this CDR3. The chain recombines TRBV2 with TRBJ1-1; maybe TRBD1 (6 bases). V was shortened by 5 bases and J by 7 bases, with 8 bases between the two germline ends. Germline V CDR1 and CDR2: SNHLY, FYNNEI. The CDR3 covers 11 residues. The CDR3 DNA reads TGTGCCAGCAGTCTACAGGGTGAAGCTTTCTTT. Translation: CASSLQGEAFF.